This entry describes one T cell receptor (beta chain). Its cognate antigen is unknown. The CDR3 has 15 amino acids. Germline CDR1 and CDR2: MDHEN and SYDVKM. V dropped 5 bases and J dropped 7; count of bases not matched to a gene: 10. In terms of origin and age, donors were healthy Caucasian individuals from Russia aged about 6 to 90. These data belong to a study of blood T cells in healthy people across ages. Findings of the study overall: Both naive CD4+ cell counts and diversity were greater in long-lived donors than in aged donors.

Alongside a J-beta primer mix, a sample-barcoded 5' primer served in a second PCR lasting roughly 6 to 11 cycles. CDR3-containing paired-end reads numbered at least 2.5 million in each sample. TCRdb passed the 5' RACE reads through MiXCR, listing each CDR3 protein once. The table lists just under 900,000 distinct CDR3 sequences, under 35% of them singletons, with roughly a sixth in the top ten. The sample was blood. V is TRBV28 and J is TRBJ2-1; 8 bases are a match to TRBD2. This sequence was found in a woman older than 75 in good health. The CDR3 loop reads CASSLLAEWVNEQFF. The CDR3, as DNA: TGTGCCAGCAGTCTACTAGCGGAGTGGGTGAATGAGCAGTTCTTC.